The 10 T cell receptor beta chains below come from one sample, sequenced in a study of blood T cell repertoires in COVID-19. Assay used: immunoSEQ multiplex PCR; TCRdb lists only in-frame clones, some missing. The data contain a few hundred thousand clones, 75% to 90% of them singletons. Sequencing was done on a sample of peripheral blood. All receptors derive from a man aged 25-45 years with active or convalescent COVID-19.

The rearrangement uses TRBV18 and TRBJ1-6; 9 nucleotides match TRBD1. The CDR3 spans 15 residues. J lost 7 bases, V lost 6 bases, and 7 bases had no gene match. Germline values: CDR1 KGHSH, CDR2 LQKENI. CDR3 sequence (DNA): TGTGCCAGCTCTCCTACCGGGACAGGGAATTCACCCCTCCACTTT. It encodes CASSPTGTGNSPLHF.

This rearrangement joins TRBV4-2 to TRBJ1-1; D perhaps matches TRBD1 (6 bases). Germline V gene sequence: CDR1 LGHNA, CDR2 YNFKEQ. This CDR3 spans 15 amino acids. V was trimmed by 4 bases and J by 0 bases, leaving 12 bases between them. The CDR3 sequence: CASSPRDNMNTEAFF. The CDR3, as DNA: TGTGCCAGCAGCCCTAGGGACAACATGAACACTGAAGCTTTCTTT.

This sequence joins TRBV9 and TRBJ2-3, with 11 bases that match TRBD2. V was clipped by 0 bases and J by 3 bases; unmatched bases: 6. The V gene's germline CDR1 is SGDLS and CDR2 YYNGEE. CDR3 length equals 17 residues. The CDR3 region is CASSVAGSGGATDTQYF. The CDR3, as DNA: TGTGCCAGCAGCGTAGCGGGTAGCGGGGGGGCGACAGATACGCAGTATTTT.

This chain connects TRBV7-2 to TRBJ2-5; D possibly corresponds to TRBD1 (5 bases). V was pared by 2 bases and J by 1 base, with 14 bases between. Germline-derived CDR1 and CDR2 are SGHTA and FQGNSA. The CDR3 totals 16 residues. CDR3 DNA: TGTGCCAGCAGCTTAAGGTCAGGGCACTTCCAAGAGACCCAGTACTTC. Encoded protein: CASSLRSGHFQETQYF.

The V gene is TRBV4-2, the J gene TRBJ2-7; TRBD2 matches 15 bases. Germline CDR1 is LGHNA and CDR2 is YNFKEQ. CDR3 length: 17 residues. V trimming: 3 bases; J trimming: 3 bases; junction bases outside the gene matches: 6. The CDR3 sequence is CASSQEGLAGGIYEQYF. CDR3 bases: TGTGCCAGCAGCCAGGAAGGACTAGCGGGGGGGATCTACGAGCAGTACTTC.

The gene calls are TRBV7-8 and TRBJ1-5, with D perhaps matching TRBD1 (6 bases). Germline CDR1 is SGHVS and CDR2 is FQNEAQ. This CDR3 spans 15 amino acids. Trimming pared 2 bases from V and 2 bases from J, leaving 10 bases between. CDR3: CASSLSAGGNQPQHF. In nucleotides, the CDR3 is TGTGCCAGCAGCTTATCGGCAGGGGGCAATCAGCCCCAGCATTTT.

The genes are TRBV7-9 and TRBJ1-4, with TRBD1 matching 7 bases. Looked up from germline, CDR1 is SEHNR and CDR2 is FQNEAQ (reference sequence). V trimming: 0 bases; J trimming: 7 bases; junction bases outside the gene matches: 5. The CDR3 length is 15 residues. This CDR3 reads CASSLASGGGEKLFF. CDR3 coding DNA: TGTGCCAGCAGCTTAGCTTCAGGGGGTGGTGAAAAACTGTTTTTT.

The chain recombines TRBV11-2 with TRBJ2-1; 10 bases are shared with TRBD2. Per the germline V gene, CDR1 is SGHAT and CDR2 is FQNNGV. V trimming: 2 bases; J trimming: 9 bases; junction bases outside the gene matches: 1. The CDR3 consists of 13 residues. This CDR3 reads CASSLTSGVEQFF. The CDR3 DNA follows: TGTGCCAGCAGCTTAACTAGCGGGGTTGAGCAGTTCTTC.

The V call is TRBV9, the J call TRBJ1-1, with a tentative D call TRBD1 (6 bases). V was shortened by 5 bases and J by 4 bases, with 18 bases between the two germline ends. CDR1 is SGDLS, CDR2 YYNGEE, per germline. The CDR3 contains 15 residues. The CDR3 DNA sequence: TGTGCCAGCAGTGGGGAGGGCGGGGGCTTCACTGAAGCTTTCTTT. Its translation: CASSGEGGGFTEAFF.

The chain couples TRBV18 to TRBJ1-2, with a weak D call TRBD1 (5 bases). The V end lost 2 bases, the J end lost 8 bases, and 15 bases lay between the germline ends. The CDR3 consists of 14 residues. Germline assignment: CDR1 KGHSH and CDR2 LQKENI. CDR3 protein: CASSPSGQGRGYTF. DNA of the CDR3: TGTGCCAGCTCACCAAGCGGGCAGGGCAGAGGCTACACCTTC.